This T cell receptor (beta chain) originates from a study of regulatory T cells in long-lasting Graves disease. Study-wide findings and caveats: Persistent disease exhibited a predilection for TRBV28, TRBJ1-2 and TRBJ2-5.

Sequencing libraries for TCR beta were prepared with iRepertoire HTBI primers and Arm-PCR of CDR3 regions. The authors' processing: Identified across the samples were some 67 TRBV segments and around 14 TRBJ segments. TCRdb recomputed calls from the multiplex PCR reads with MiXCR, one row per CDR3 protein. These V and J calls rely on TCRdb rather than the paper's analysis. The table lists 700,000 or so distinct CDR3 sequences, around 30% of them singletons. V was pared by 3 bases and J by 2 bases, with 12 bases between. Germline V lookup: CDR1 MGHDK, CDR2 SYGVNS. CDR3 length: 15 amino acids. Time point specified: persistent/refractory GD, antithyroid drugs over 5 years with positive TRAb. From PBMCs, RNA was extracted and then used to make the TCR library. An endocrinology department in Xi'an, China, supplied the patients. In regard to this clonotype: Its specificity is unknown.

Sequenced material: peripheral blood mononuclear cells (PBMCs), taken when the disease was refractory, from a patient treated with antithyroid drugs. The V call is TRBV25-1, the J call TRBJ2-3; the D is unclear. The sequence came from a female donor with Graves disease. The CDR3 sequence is CASSDVVAYTDTQYF. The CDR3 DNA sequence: TGTGCCAGCAGTGATGTAGTGGCCTACACAGATACGCAGTATTTT.